The text below deals with one TCR beta chain. Its antigen is not identified. This sample is part of a study of post-analysis software for immune sequencing data. Study summary: Both relapsing-remitting and secondary progressive multiple sclerosis featured among the disease courses, as did progressive-relapsing multiple sclerosis. Findings and caveats of the study: Diversity measured as normalized Chao1 was significantly lower in multiple sclerosis patients than in controls. Strong co-clustering by F measure was seen for same-batch samples. TRBV5-6, TRBV5-1 and TRBV20-1 belonged to a set of a few TRBV segments that were more frequent in patients than controls.

V was cut by 2 bases and J by 6 bases, with 14 bases left in between. CDR3 length equals 15 residues. CDR1 and CDR2 from the germline V gene are MNHEY and SVGAGI. Tagging with unique molecular identifiers was a feature of the TCR beta cDNA libraries. Input populations of roughly 0.95 to 10 million T cells gave rise to around 500,000 cDNA molecules. MiXCR, run by TCRdb on the PCR reads, gives a single entry per CDR3 protein. The sample carries about 430,000 distinct CDR3 sequences, about 40% recorded once. The chain uses TRBV6-5 and TRBJ1-5; D possibly corresponds to TRBD1 (5 bases). Input material: blood. The receptor's source is a girl aged 2 to 10 with multiple sclerosis. CDR3 region: CASSYTSRAGQPQHF. The CDR3 coding sequence is TGTGCCAGCAGTTACACGTCCAGGGCGGGTCAGCCCCAGCATTTT.